The 19 T cell receptor beta chains below all came from one sample that was sequenced in a study of blood T cell repertoires in COVID-19. The method was immunoSEQ multiplex PCR; TCRdb's version includes in-frame clones alone and lacks a portion of them. Of about 300,000 clones listed, roughly 85% are singletons. The sequenced material came from PBMCs or T cells enriched from blood (not recorded which). These receptors were collected from a man aged 25 to 40 who had recovered from COVID-19.

The chain is built from TRBV3-1 (or the pseudogene TRBV3-2) and TRBJ2-1; 11 nucleotides agree with TRBD2. Germline V gene data show CDR1 as LGHDT and CDR2 as YNNKEL (reference sequence). The CDR3 has 18 residues. V was clipped by 1 base and J by 8 bases; unmatched bases: 13. The CDR3 DNA follows: TGTGCCAGCAGCCAAGTTGGCCTAGCGGGGGGACTTGTCGATGAGCAGTTCTTC. Translating gives CASSQVGLAGGLVDEQFF.

The chain uses TRBV4-2 and TRBJ2-7; 9 bases agree with TRBD1. Germline V CDR1 and CDR2: LGHNA, YNFKEQ. V was clipped by 0 bases and J by 6 bases; unmatched bases: 3. The CDR3 sequence is 14 residues long. CDR3 region: CASSQDLGQGEQYF. CDR3 coding DNA: TGTGCCAGCAGCCAAGATTTGGGACAGGGCGAGCAGTACTTC.

V and J are TRBV7-3 and TRBJ2-3; D may be TRBD1 (5 bases). Germline V lookup: CDR1 SGHTA, CDR2 FQGTGA. The CDR3 consists of 15 residues. With 1 base removed from V and 3 bases from J, the gap between germline ends came to 11 bases. CDR3 nucleotides: TGTGCCAGCAGCTTAAGTGGACAAGGAACAGATACGCAGTATTTT. Translating it yields CASSLSGQGTDTQYF.

The rearrangement uses TRBV10-3 and TRBJ1-1; tentatively, D is TRBD1 (5 bases). Trimming left V 9 bases short and J 7 bases short, with 18 bases between. This CDR3 comprises 13 residues. CDR1 is ENHRY, CDR2 SYGVKD, per germline. The CDR3 nucleotides are TGTGCCATAGGGACTAACCGGGGGATTGAAGCTTTCTTT. Protein sequence: CAIGTNRGIEAFF.

J is TRBJ2-3 and V is TRBV2; 10 nucleotides align to TRBD1. V dropped 5 bases and J dropped 4; count of bases not matched to a gene: 6. The V gene's germline CDR1 is SNHLY and CDR2 FYNNEI. This CDR3 spans 15 amino acids. CDR3 region: CASSMTGGKADTQYF. CDR3 bases: TGTGCCAGCAGTATGACAGGGGGCAAGGCAGATACGCAGTATTTT.

J is TRBJ2-1 and V is TRBV9; 7 nucleotides align to TRBD2. The CDR3 runs 15 residues. V was pared by 0 bases and J by 8 bases, with 8 bases of the junction left unmatched. From germline, CDR1 is SGDLS and CDR2 YYNGEE. Here the CDR3 DNA reads TGTGCCAGCAGCGTAGGGACACTAGGGAGGGATGAGCAGTTCTTC. Its protein is CASSVGTLGRDEQFF.

This chain uses TRBV3-1 (or the pseudogene TRBV3-2) with TRBJ1-3; 10 positions agree with TRBD1. Germline-derived CDR1 and CDR2 are LGHDT and YNNKEL (reference sequence). V was clipped by 4 bases and J by 4 bases; unmatched bases: 13. The CDR3 runs 18 residues. CDR3 region: CASSRADRGLSGGNTIYF. In DNA form, the CDR3 reads TGTGCCAGCAGCCGAGCCGACAGGGGGCTGAGTGGAGGAAACACCATATATTTT.

This clone has only a few counts. The CDR3 region has the DNA TGCAGCGTTGGTTTAGGAGGGCAGGGAAGGGATACGCAGTATTTT. Translated: CSVGLGGQGRDTQYF. This chain connects TRBV29-1 to TRBJ2-3; possibly TRBD2 for D (6 bases). This CDR3 has 15 residues. Germline CDR1 SQVTM, CDR2 ANQGSEA. Trimming took 4 bases from V and 6 from J, leaving 20 bases between them.

The chain recombines TRBV6-2 or TRBV6-3 with TRBJ1-5; 7 nucleotides line up with TRBD1. The CDR3 has 14 residues. After removal of 2 bases from V and 4 bases from J, the junction contained 2 bases not matched to a gene. CDR1 is MNHEY, CDR2 SVGEGT, per germline. The CDR3 nucleotides are TGTGCCAGCAGTTACAACAGGGGTAATCAGCCCCAGCATTTT. Amino acids: CASSYNRGNQPQHF.

V is TRBV4-2 and J is TRBJ2-5; 12 nucleotides agree with TRBD2. Germline CDR1 and CDR2: LGHNA and YNFKEQ. Unmatched junction bases numbered 1, after V lost 1 base and J lost 1 base. The CDR3 spans 16 residues. The CDR3 here is CASSQGTSGAQETQYF. The CDR3, as DNA: TGTGCCAGCAGCCAAGGGACTAGCGGGGCCCAAGAGACCCAGTACTTC.

This clone came up once. The V gene is TRBV3-1 (or the pseudogene TRBV3-2), the J gene TRBJ2-7; the D is unclear. The V gene's germline CDR1 is LGHDT and CDR2 YNNKEL (reference sequence). This CDR3 region has 13 residues. V lost 0 bases and J 2 bases, leaving 5 bases between the germline ends. In nucleotides, the CDR3 is TGTGCCAGCAGCCAAGACAGAACCTACGAGCAGTACTTC. This codes for CASSQDRTYEQYF.

The V and J genes are TRBV13 and TRBJ1-5, with D maybe TRBD1 (6 bases). The V and J ends lost 4 bases and 6 bases respectively, with 16 bases between them. The CDR3 has 15 residues. The germline V gene encodes CDR1 PRHDT and CDR2 FYEKMQ (reference sequence). Here the CDR3 reads CASSSRSGGSQPQHF. The CDR3 region has the DNA TGTGCCAGCAGCTCAAGGTCGGGGGGCTCTCAGCCCCAGCATTTT. Full variable domain (missing parts from reference TRBV13 and TRBJ1-5): AAGVIQSPRHLIKEKRETATLKCYPIPRHDTVYWYQQGPGQDPQFLISFYEKMQSDKGSIPDRFSAQQFSDYHSELNMSSLELGDSALYFCASSSRSGGSQPQHFGDGTRLSIL.

This clone showed up just a few times. The V gene is TRBV6-5, the J gene TRBJ2-5; 9 bases fit TRBD2. Germline loops: CDR1 MNHEY, CDR2 SVGAGI. The V segment lost 6 bases and the J segment 2 bases; nucleotides outside the gene matches: 7. The CDR3 length is 15 residues. The CDR3 DNA sequence: TGTGCCAGCAGACAACCTAGCGGGGAACAAGAGACCCAGTACTTC. It yields the protein CASRQPSGEQETQYF.

CDR3 in amino acids: CASSFLLGSPGTGELFF. CDR3 sequence (DNA): TGTGCCAGCAGTTTTTTACTAGGCAGTCCTGGCACCGGGGAGCTGTTTTTT. This chain links TRBV28 with TRBJ2-2; D is possibly TRBD2 (5 bases). This CDR3 comprises 17 residues. V lost 3 bases, J lost 4 bases, and 18 bases lay in between. Germline V gene data show CDR1 as MDHEN and CDR2 as SYDVKM.

The sample holds one count of this clone. The rearrangement links TRBV6-5 to TRBJ1-6; TRBD1 agrees at 7 bases. V was clipped by 6 bases and J by 6 bases; unmatched bases: 5. The germline V gene has CDR1 MNHEY and CDR2 SVGAGI. This CDR3 is 14 amino acids long. CDR3 coding DNA: TGTGCCAGCAGGGCGAACAGGGGTAATTCACCCCTCCACTTT. Translated: CASRANRGNSPLHF.

The chain uses TRBV11-2 and TRBJ1-2; tentatively, D is TRBD1 (6 bases). The CDR3 is 14 amino acids. Germline loops: CDR1 SGHAT, CDR2 FQNNGV. The germline V and J ends were trimmed by 3 bases and 7 bases, with 15 bases remaining between them. This CDR3 is CASSFSAGAGGYTF. The CDR3, as DNA: TGTGCCAGCAGCTTTAGCGCAGGGGCCGGTGGCTACACCTTC.

As to this clone: Other DNA sequences within the sample encode an identical CDR3. The chain uses TRBV5-4 and TRBJ1-1; TRBD1 matches 9 bases. The CDR3 has 14 amino acids. Trimming took 3 bases from V and 3 from J; bases not matched to a gene: 3. The germline CDR1 and CDR2 sequences are SGHNT and YYREEE (reference sequence). The CDR3 coding sequence is TGTGCCAGCAGCTGGGGACAGGGCGACACTGAAGCTTTCTTT. Protein: CASSWGQGDTEAFF.

V is TRBV30 and J is TRBJ2-7; D is possibly TRBD1 (6 bases). V lost 3 bases and J lost 4, with 13 bases in between. CDR3 length: 13 amino acids. CDR1 is GTSNPN and CDR2 is SVGIG in the germline V gene (reference sequence). The CDR3 sequence is CAWSPGQIYEQYF. In nucleotides, the CDR3 is TGTGCCTGGAGCCCGGGACAAATTTACGAGCAGTACTTC.

This chain uses TRBV3-1 (or the pseudogene TRBV3-2) with TRBJ2-7; 7 nucleotides align to TRBD2. In germline, CDR1 is LGHDT, CDR2 YNNKEL (reference sequence). V shed 4 bases, J shed 1 base, and the junction held 4 bases outside the gene matches. This CDR3 contains 14 residues. CDR3 residues: CASSRAGESYEQYF. As DNA, the CDR3 is TGTGCCAGCAGCCGGGCGGGGGAGTCCTACGAGCAGTACTTC.